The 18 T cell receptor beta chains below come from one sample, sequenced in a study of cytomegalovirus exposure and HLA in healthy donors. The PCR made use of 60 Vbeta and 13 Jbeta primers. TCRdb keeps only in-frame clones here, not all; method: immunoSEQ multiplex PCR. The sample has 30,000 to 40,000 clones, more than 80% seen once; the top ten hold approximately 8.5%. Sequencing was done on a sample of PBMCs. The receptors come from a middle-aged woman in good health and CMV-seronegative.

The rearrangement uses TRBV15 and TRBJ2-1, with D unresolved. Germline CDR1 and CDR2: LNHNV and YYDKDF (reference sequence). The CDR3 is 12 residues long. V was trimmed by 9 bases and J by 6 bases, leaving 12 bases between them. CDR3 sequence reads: CATRGRSNEQFF. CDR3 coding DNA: TGTGCCACACGAGGTAGGTCCAATGAGCAGTTCTTC.

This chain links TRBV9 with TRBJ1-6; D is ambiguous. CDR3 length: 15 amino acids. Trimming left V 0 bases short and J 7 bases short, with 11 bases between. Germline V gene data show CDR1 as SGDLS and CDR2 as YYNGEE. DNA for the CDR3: TGTGCCAGCAGCGTAGATGGCAGTTTGAATTCACCCCTCCACTTT. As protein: CASSVDGSLNSPLHF. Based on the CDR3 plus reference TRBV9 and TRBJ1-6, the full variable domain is DSGVTQTPKHLITATGQRVTLRCSPRSGDLSVYWYQQSLDQGLQFLIQYYNGEERAKGNILERFSAQQFPDLHSELNLSSLELGDSALYFCASSVDGSLNSPLHFGNGTRLTVT.

Here the CDR3 DNA reads TGTGCCAGTAGTGCGGACAGGGTTGGCACCGGGGAGCTGTTTTTT. This encodes CASSADRVGTGELFF. The J gene is TRBJ2-2, the V gene TRBV19, with 8 bases fitting TRBD1. After removal of 5 bases from V and 4 bases from J, the junction contained 6 bases not matched to a gene. CDR3 length: 15 residues. The germline gives CDR1 LNHDA, CDR2 SQIVND (reference sequence).

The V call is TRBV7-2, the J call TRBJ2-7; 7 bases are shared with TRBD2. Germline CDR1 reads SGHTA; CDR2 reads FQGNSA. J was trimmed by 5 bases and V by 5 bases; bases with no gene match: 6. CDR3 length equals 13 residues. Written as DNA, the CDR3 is TGTGCCAGCAGCCCGACTAGCTTGCACGAGCAGTACTTC. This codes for CASSPTSLHEQYF.

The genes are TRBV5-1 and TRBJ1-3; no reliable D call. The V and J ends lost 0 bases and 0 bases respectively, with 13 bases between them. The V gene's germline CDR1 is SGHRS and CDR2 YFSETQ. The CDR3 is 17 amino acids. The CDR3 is CASSLDGVKSSGNTIYF. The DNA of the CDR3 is TGCGCCAGCAGCTTGGACGGAGTAAAAAGCTCTGGAAACACCATATATTTT.

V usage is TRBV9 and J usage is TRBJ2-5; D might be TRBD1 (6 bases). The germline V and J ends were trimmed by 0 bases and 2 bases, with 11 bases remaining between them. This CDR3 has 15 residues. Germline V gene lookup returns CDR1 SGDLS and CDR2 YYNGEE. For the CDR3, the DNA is TGTGCCAGCAGCGTAGCCCCGGACAGACAAGAGACCCAGTACTTC. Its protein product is CASSVAPDRQETQYF. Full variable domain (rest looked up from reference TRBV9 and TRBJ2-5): DSGVTQTPKHLITATGQRVTLRCSPRSGDLSVYWYQQSLDQGLQFLIQYYNGEERAKGNILERFSAQQFPDLHSELNLSSLELGDSALYFCASSVAPDRQETQYFGPGTRLLVL.

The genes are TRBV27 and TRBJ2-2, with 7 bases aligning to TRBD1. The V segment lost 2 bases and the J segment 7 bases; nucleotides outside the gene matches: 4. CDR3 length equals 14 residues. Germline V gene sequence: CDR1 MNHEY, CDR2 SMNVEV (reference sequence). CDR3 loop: CASSLPGQDGELFF. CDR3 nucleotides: TGTGCCAGCAGTTTACCAGGACAGGACGGGGAGCTGTTTTTT.

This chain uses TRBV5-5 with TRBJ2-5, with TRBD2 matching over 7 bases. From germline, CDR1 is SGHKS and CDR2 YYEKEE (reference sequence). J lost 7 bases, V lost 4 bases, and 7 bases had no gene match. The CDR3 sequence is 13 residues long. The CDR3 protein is CASSGGGEGTQYF. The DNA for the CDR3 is TGTGCCAGCAGCGGGGGAGGGGAGGGGACCCAGTACTTC.

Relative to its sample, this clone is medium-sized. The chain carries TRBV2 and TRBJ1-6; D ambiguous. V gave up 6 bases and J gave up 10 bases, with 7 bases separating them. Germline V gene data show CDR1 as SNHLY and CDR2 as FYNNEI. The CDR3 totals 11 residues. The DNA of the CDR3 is TGTGCCAGCAGCCCCAGGTCACCCCTCCACTTT. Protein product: CASSPRSPLHF.

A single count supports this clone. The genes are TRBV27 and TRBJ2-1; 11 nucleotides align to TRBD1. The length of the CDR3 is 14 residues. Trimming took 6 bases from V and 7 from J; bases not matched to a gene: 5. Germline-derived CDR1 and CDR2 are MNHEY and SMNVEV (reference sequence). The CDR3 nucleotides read TGTGCCAGCAGATTGGGACAGGGGGGTAATGAGCAGTTCTTC. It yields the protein CASRLGQGGNEQFF.

CDR3 amino acids: CASSLVRGTADNEQFF. The CDR3 DNA sequence: TGTGCCAGCAGCTTAGTAAGGGGGACGGCCGATAATGAGCAGTTCTTC. The V and J genes are TRBV7-8 and TRBJ2-1, with D maybe TRBD1 (6 bases). V gave up 1 base and J gave up 7 bases, with 17 bases separating them. The CDR3 covers 16 residues. Germline loops: CDR1 SGHVS, CDR2 FQNEAQ. The full variable domain, in which reference TRBV7-8 and TRBJ2-1 provide the parts outside the CDR3, is GAGVSQSPRYKVAKRGQDVALRCDPISGHVSLFWYQQALGQGPEFLTYFQNEAQLDKSGLPSDRFFAERPEGSVSTLKIQRTQQEDSAVYLCASSLVRGTADNEQFFGPGTRLTVL.

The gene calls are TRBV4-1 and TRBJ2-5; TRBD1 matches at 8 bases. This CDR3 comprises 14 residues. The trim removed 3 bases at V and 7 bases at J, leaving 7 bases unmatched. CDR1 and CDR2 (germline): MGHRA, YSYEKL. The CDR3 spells CASSHPDREGTQYF. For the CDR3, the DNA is TGCGCCAGCAGCCACCCGGACAGGGAAGGGACCCAGTACTTC.

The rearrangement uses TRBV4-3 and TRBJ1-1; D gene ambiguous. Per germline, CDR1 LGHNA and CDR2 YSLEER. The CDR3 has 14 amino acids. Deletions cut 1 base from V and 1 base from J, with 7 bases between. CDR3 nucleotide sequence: TGCGCCAGCAGCCAAGGGCGGGGGAACACTGAAGCTTTCTTT. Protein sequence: CASSQGRGNTEAFF.

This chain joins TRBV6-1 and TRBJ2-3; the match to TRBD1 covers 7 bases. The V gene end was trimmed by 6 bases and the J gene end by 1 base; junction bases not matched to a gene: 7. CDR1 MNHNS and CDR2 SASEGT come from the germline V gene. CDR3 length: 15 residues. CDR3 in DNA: TGTGCCAGCAGACTCGGACAGGCCCGCACAGATACGCAGTATTTT. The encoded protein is CASRLGQARTDTQYF.

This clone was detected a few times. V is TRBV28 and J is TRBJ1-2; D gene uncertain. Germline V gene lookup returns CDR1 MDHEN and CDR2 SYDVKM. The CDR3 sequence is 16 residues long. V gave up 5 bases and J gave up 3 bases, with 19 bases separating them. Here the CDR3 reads CASSPPKPSSHYGYTF. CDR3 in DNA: TGTGCCAGCAGTCCACCAAAACCTAGCAGTCACTATGGCTACACCTTC.

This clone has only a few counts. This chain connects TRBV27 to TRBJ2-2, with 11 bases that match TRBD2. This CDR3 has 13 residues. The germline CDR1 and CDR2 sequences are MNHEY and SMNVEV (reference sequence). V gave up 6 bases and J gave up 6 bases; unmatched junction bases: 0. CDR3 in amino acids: CASRLAGAGELFF. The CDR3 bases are TGTGCCAGCAGACTAGCGGGGGCCGGGGAGCTGTTTTTT.

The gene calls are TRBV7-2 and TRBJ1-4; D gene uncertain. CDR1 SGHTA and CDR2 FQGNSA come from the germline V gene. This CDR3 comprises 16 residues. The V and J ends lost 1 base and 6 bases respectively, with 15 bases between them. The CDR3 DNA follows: TGTGCCAGCAGCTTAGGGGTCGGGGTAGGGTATGAAAAACTGTTTTTT. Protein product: CASSLGVGVGYEKLFF.

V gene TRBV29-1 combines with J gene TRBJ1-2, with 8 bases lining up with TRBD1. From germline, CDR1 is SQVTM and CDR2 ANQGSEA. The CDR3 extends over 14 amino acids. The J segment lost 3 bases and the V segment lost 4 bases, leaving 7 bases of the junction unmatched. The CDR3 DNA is TGCAGCGTTGGGGCCGGACAGGGATACTATGGCTACACCTTC. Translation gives CSVGAGQGYYGYTF. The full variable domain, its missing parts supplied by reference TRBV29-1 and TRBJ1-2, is SAVISQKPSRDICQRGTSLTIQCQVDSQVTMMFWYRQQPGQSLTLIATANQGSEATYESGFVIDKFPISRPNLTFSTLTVSNMSPEDSSIYLCSVGAGQGYYGYTFGSGTRLTVV.